This is a list of T cell receptor beta chains from one sample in a study of blood T cell repertoires in COVID-19. The protocol was immunoSEQ multiplex PCR, while the TCRdb copy is restricted to in-frame clones and leaves out a portion. The table records around 300,000 clones, roughly nine tenths of them present only once. The sample consisted of peripheral blood. The receptors were sampled from a woman aged 25 to 39 with COVID-19, enrolled during active disease. The CDR3 runs from the conserved cysteine through the conserved F or W. Fields, in order: D gene, J gene, V gene, clone size, CDR3 DNA, CDR3 protein. The D gene is left open where the match is weak. Clone size, where shown, is once, few, many, or a class for clones that have expanded.

- TRBJ1-1 TRBV6-5 - TGTGCCAGCAGTTATGGGGGAGGTGAAGCTTTCTTT CASSYGGGEAFF
- TRBJ2-2 TRBV11-1 - TGTGCCAGCAGCATCGGGACTTTCAACACCGGGGAGCTGTTTTTT CASSIGTFNTGELFF
TRBD1 TRBJ1-2 TRBV2 few TGTGCCAGCAGCCAACGGGGTTCGGGACAGGGGAATGGCTACACCTTC CASSQRGSGQGNGYTF
- TRBJ2-7 TRBV28 - TGTGCCAGCAGTGCGGGACGGAACTACGAGCAGTACTTC CASSAGRNYEQYF
TRBD2 TRBJ2-5 TRBV30 - TGTGCCTGGAGTGTATTTGCGGGAGGGCTTGAGACCCAGTACTTC CAWSVFAGGLETQYF
- TRBJ2-7 TRBV4-1 - TGCGCCAGCAGCCAAGATTTTTGGAGACTCCGGTCTAGCTCCTACGAGCAGTACTTC CASSQDFWRLRSSSYEQYF
TRBD1 TRBJ1-4 TRBV3-1/TRBV3-2 - TGTGCCAGCAGCCAAGAGACAGGGGCAAGTGAAAAACTGTTTTTT CASSQETGASEKLFF
TRBD2 TRBJ2-1 TRBV13 - TGTGCCAGCAGCTTAGGCCTAAATGTAGCGGGCCTCCCAAATGAGCAGTTCTTC CASSLGLNVAGLPNEQFF
- TRBJ2-7 TRBV28 once TGTGCCAGCAAGCGGAGCTACGAGCAGTACTTC CASKRSYEQYF
- TRBJ2-1 TRBV11-3 - TGTGCCAGCAGCTTGGGCCCGGTCAATGAGCAGTTCTTC CASSLGPVNEQFF
- TRBJ1-4 TRBV27 - TGTGCCAGCAGTAGGAGCCTTGGCGGGGATGAAAAACTGTTTTTT CASSRSLGGDEKLFF
- TRBJ1-5 TRBV12-3/TRBV12-4 few TGTGCCAGCAGTTTCGGAGGGAATCAGCCCCAGCATTTT CASSFGGNQPQHF
- TRBJ1-1 TRBV12-3/TRBV12-4 - TGTGCCAGCAGTTTACGGGAGAACACTGAAGCTTTCTTT CASSLRENTEAFF
- TRBJ2-7 TRBV27 - TGTGCCAGCAGTTCCGACACAGGGACCTACGAGCAGTACTTC CASSSDTGTYEQYF
- TRBJ2-4 TRBV19 - TGTGCCAGTAGTATCCAGGGTGGAAGAAACATTCAGTACTTC CASSIQGGRNIQYF
TRBD2 TRBJ2-2 TRBV20-1 - TGCAGTGCAAGTACTAGCGGGAGGAATCCCGGGGAGCTGTTTTTT CSASTSGRNPGELFF
- TRBJ1-1 TRBV29-1 - TGCAGCGCCGGACACTCAAACACTGAAGCTTTCTTT CSAGHSNTEAFF
- TRBJ1-2 TRBV10-1 once TGCGCCACCCGCAAGGAGGGTCATGGCTACACCTTC CATRKEGHGYTF
- TRBJ2-2 TRBV27 - TGTGCCAGCAGTTTAAGTCGGGGGGAGCTGTTTTTT CASSLSRGELFF
TRBD1 TRBJ1-2 TRBV19 few TGTGCCAGTAGCCTCCAGGGGGCCAACTATGGCTACACCTTC CASSLQGANYGYTF
- TRBJ1-1 TRBV2 - TGTGCCAGCAGTGGGCCGGGGACTGAAGCTTTCTTT CASSGPGTEAFF
TRBD1 TRBJ1-6 TRBV28 - TGTGCCACGAAGGGGGCGGTTTATAATTCACCCCTCCACTTT CATKGAVYNSPLHF
TRBD2 TRBJ2-1 TRBV9 once TGTGCCAGCAGCGTATTAGGACTAGCGGGTAATGAGCAGTTCTTC CASSVLGLAGNEQFF
- TRBJ1-1 TRBV24-1 - TGTGCCACCAGGGGAGGGCAGGGTGAAGCTTTCTTT CATRGGQGEAFF
TRBD2 TRBJ2-2 TRBV24-1 - TGTGCCACCACTAGCGGACCGAACACCGGGGAGCTGTTTTTT CATTSGPNTGELFF
- TRBJ1-1 TRBV28 - TGTGCCAGCAAACTGCCGAACACTGAAGCTTTCTTT CASKLPNTEAFF
TRBD1 TRBJ1-1 TRBV7-2 - TGTGCCAGCAGCTTAGTTGGGGGGACAGCCGAAGCTTTCTTT CASSLVGGTAEAFF
- TRBJ2-3 TRBV2 - TGTGCCAGCAGTGGGGTGGGCCCAGATACGCAGTATTTT CASSGVGPDTQYF
TRBD2 TRBJ2-5 TRBV28 - TGTGCCAGCAGTTCCCTCCCGGGACTATCGTACCAAGAGACCCAGTACTTC CASSSLPGLSYQETQYF
- TRBJ1-6 TRBV3-1/TRBV3-2 - TGTGCCAGCAGCCATGGTCGGACAGCCTTCTATAATTCACCCCTCCACTTT CASSHGRTAFYNSPLHF
TRBD2 TRBJ2-1 TRBV9 - TGTGCCAGCAGCGTACGTGGCGGGAGGGCCTCAAATGAGCAGTTCTTC CASSVRGGRASNEQFF
- TRBJ1-2 TRBV3-1/TRBV3-2 - TGTGCCAGCAGCTACAGCGGAACTAACTATGGCTACACCTTC CASSYSGTNYGYTF
- TRBJ2-1 TRBV6-2/TRBV6-3 - TGTGCCAGCAGTTACGGATCCTGGGGGGAGTCCTACAATGAGCAGTTCTTC CASSYGSWGESYNEQFF
TRBD2 TRBJ2-1 TRBV4-1 - TGCGCCAGCAGCCAATATAGCGGGACCCAAGGGGATGAGCAGTTCTTC CASSQYSGTQGDEQFF
TRBD1 TRBJ1-5 TRBV6-5 - TGTGCCAGCAGTTACGGACAGGGCAGCAATCAGCCCCAGCATTTT CASSYGQGSNQPQHF
- TRBJ2-1 TRBV7-8 - TGTGCCAGCAGCTTAGAAGGGTACAGGGACGAGCAGTTCTTC CASSLEGYRDEQFF
- TRBJ2-5 TRBV30 - TGTGCCTGGAGTGTGGTGGGAGGTGCTCAAGAGACCCAGTACTTC CAWSVVGGAQETQYF
TRBD2 TRBJ2-1 TRBV29-1 - TGCAGCGTTGAGGCCCCCGAACTAGCGGGAGCAATAGGGGGGAACAATGAGCAGTTCTTC CSVEAPELAGAIGGNNEQFF
TRBD1 TRBJ1-1 TRBV3-1/TRBV3-2 once TGTGCCAGCAGCCAAGGGATCGGGACAGGCGCCCTGAACACTGAAGCTTTCTTT CASSQGIGTGALNTEAFF
TRBD2 TRBJ2-7 TRBV18 - TGTGCCAGCTCAGAGACTAGCGGGGGAATCTACGAGCAGTACTTC CASSETSGGIYEQYF
TRBD1 TRBJ1-5 TRBV20-1 - TGCAGTGCTAGTAACAGGGGCACGTGGGAGAATCAGCCCCAGCATTTT CSASNRGTWENQPQHF
TRBD1 TRBJ1-1 TRBV29-1 once TGCAGCGTAGACAGGGGACGAAACACTGAAGCTTTCTTT CSVDRGRNTEAFF
- TRBJ2-7 TRBV10-3 - TGTGCCATCAGGGCCTTGGAGGAGCAGTACTTC CAIRALEEQYF
- TRBJ1-2 TRBV18 - TGTGCCAGCTCACCAGAGGTGGACACCTATGGCTACACCTTC CASSPEVDTYGYTF
TRBD1 TRBJ1-4 TRBV9 - TGTGCCAGCAGCGTAGGACAGGGAGGTGAAAAACTGTTTTTT CASSVGQGGEKLFF
TRBD1 TRBJ1-2 TRBV28 - TGTGCCAGCAGTTTTTGGGACAGGAGGAACTATGGCTACACCTTC CASSFWDRRNYGYTF
TRBD1 TRBJ2-7 TRBV20-1 - TGCAGTGCTAGTGACAGGGGTTACGAGCAGTACTTC CSASDRGYEQYF
- TRBJ2-2 TRBV19 - TGTGCCAGTAGTATAGATGGGCCAGGGTATCACGGGGAGCTGTTTTTT CASSIDGPGYHGELFF
- TRBJ2-2 TRBV4-1 - TGCGCCAGCAGCCAAGGGGGGCAGGGGTCCCTCACCGGGGAGCTGTTTTTT CASSQGGQGSLTGELFF
- TRBJ2-3 TRBV6-5 - TGTGCCAGCAGCGCTCGATCGACAGGCCAAGATACGCAGTATTTT CASSARSTGQDTQYF
TRBD2 TRBJ2-5 TRBV29-1 - TGCAGCGTTGAAACTAGCGGGATGACTCGGGAGACCCAGTACTTC CSVETSGMTRETQYF
- TRBJ1-6 TRBV27 - TGTGCCAGCAGTCCGTGGCAGGGGACTTCACCCCTCCACTTT CASSPWQGTSPLHF
- TRBJ2-1 TRBV5-6 - TGTGCCAGCAGCACGCTGGACAGTTACAATGAGCAGTTCTTC CASSTLDSYNEQFF
- TRBJ2-7 TRBV27 - TGTGCCAGCAGTTTCACAGGGACATCTTGGGAGCAGTACTTC CASSFTGTSWEQYF
- TRBJ1-6 TRBV7-2 - TGTGCCAGCAGCTTAGTAGGGGTGTTGGGGAATTCACCCCTCCACTTT CASSLVGVLGNSPLHF
- TRBJ1-1 TRBV5-1 - TGCGCCAGCAGCCCTCCAGGGAACACTGAAGCTTTCTTT CASSPPGNTEAFF